A single sample gave rise to the 30 T cell receptor beta chains below, sequenced in a study of response to subunit inactivated influenza vaccine. TCRdb ran MiXCR on the RT-PCR reads and lists one entry per CDR3 protein. The sample lists about 570,000 distinct CDR3 sequences, over 9% occurring once. The same specimen was also included in a second study, on T cells expressing NK-cell markers. That source reports: 5'RACE template switching built TCR beta cDNA with unique molecular identifiers.

Material: PBMCs from blood, obtained on the day of vaccination. All receptors derive from a man in his fifties who received an inactivated influenza vaccine.

J is TRBJ2-3 and V is TRBV10-3; the match to TRBD2 covers 12 bases. Trimming took 5 bases from V and 5 from J; bases not matched to a gene: 8. The length of the CDR3 is 16 residues. Per the germline V gene, CDR1 is ENHRY and CDR2 is SYGVKD. CDR3 sequence (DNA): TGTGCCATCAGTATGCTAGCGGGGGGGCCGAGAGATACGCAGTATTTT. It encodes CAISMLAGGPRDTQYF.

V gene TRBV3-1 combines with J gene TRBJ1-1; D is uncertain. Germline V gene sequence: CDR1 LGHDT, CDR2 YNNKEL (reference sequence). With 1 base removed from V and 8 bases from J, the gap between germline ends came to 8 bases. The CDR3 covers 12 residues. In DNA, the CDR3 is TGTGCCAGCAGCCAAGTTCCCAGGGAAGCTTTCTTT. Encoded protein: CASSQVPREAFF.

V usage is TRBV30 and J usage is TRBJ2-7; 7 bases line up with TRBD1. The germline V gene encodes CDR1 GTSNPN and CDR2 SVGIG (reference sequence). Trimming cost V 2 bases and J 6 bases; bases outside gene matches: 7. This CDR3 region has 13 residues. The CDR3 DNA reads as TGTGCCTGGAGTAAGGGACAGTTTGGCGAGCAGTACTTC. It yields the protein CAWSKGQFGEQYF.

The rearrangement uses TRBV15 and TRBJ2-1; weak D call: TRBD1 (6 bases). The CDR3 totals 14 residues. V dropped 3 bases and J dropped 5 bases, with 11 bases sitting between them. The germline V gene has CDR1 LNHNV and CDR2 YYDKDF (reference sequence). CDR3 nucleotide sequence: TGTGCCACCAGCAGGTGGACAGAGCACAATGAGCAGTTCTTC. The encoded protein is CATSRWTEHNEQFF.

This clonotype has only a few counts. The V call is TRBV12-3 or TRBV12-4, the J call TRBJ2-7; no firm D call. The germline V and J ends were trimmed by 3 bases and 2 bases, with 11 bases remaining between them. This CDR3 comprises 14 residues. CDR3 sequence: CASSFSATTYEQYF. CDR3 in DNA: TGTGCCAGCAGTTTCTCGGCGACAACCTACGAGCAGTACTTC.

The chain links TRBV4-3 to TRBJ2-5; 8 nucleotides match TRBD2. This CDR3 is 17 amino acids long. Germline V gene data show CDR1 as LGHNA and CDR2 as YSLEER. V shed 0 bases, J shed 0 bases, and the junction held 6 bases outside the gene matches. The chain's CDR3 is CASSQDTSGGNQETQYF. The CDR3 DNA reads as TGCGCCAGCAGCCAAGATACTAGCGGAGGCAACCAAGAGACCCAGTACTTC.

At least ten counts were recorded for this clonotype. This rearrangement joins TRBV5-1 to TRBJ2-5; 8 nucleotides align to TRBD2. In germline, CDR1 is SGHRS, CDR2 YFSETQ. The V and J ends lost 1 base and 2 bases, in that order; junction bases with no gene match: 7. This CDR3 contains 16 residues. This chain's CDR3 is CASSLSGTRLQETQYF. Written as DNA, the CDR3 is TGCGCCAGCAGCTTGTCCGGGACTAGACTTCAAGAGACCCAGTACTTC.

A few counts support this clonotype. The chain uses TRBV12-3 or TRBV12-4 and TRBJ2-4; 12 bases align to TRBD2. V lost 7 bases to trimming and J lost 15 bases; unmatched junction nucleotides: 10. The CDR3 totals 13 residues. The CDR3: CASMSSGGALSYF. DNA of the CDR3: TGTGCCAGCATGTCTAGCGGGGGGGCGTTGTCGTACTTC.

The chain has TRBV12-3 or TRBV12-4 and TRBJ2-2, with unresolved D. CDR3 length: 12 residues. V lost 3 bases to trimming and J lost 4 bases, with 3 bases between them. CDR3 protein: CASSFVTGELFF. Written as DNA, the CDR3 is TGTGCCAGCAGTTTCGTCACCGGGGAGCTGTTTTTT.

The chain combines TRBV10-3 with TRBJ2-7, with D uncertain. The V end was cut by 6 bases, the J end by 1 base, with 13 bases between. The CDR3 covers 14 residues. The germline CDR1 and CDR2 sequences are ENHRY and SYGVKD. CDR3 residues: CAISPTRSSYEQYF. CDR3 sequence (DNA): TGTGCCATCAGCCCAACCCGGTCGTCCTACGAGCAGTACTTC.

This clonotype was detected only a few times. V and J are TRBV12-3 or TRBV12-4 and TRBJ1-5, with 9 bases that match TRBD1. The CDR3 loop spans 14 amino acids. The V gene end was trimmed by 6 bases and the J gene end by 7 bases; junction bases not matched to a gene: 7. In DNA, the CDR3 is TGTGCCAGCAGCCTTACAGGGGGCTGGCAGCCCCAGCATTTT. Protein: CASSLTGGWQPQHF.

The genes are TRBV5-5 and TRBJ1-5; perhaps TRBD1 as D (6 bases). The CDR3 has 15 residues. The V end was cut by 0 bases, the J end by 4 bases, with 11 bases between. The germline CDR1 and CDR2 sequences are SGHKS and YYEKEE (reference sequence). CDR3 DNA: TGTGCCAGCAGCTTGGATGGACAGCCGAATCAGCCCCAGCATTTT. This encodes CASSLDGQPNQPQHF.

This clonotype was counted ten times or more. The chain joins TRBV6-1 to TRBJ1-1; TRBD1 is a possible D gene (5 bases). The germline V gene encodes CDR1 MNHNS and CDR2 SASEGT. V lost 6 bases, J lost 4 bases, and 21 bases lay in between. The CDR3 is 16 amino acids. The CDR3 loop is CASSPGVGLGSTEAFF. CDR3 nucleotide sequence: TGTGCCAGCAGCCCGGGGGTAGGGCTCGGTTCCACTGAAGCTTTCTTT.

This clonotype was observed many times. V and J are TRBV7-9 and TRBJ2-7; 9 bases are shared with TRBD2. The V gene's germline CDR1 is SEHNR and CDR2 FQNEAQ (reference sequence). CDR3 length equals 15 residues. With V trimmed by 5 bases and J by 5 bases, 10 bases remained unmatched. CDR3 DNA: TGTGCCAGCAGCCCTCTCCCCCGCGGGAGGGACGAGCAGTACTTC. Protein product: CASSPLPRGRDEQYF.

This clonotype turned up a few times. The CDR3 is CATKTGGGIYNEQFF. CDR3 bases: TGTGCCACCAAGACAGGGGGAGGTATCTACAATGAGCAGTTCTTC. This sequence joins TRBV6-1 and TRBJ2-1; TRBD1 matches 9 bases. The V gene's germline CDR1 is MNHNS and CDR2 SASEGT. V lost 10 bases and J lost 3; bases outside the gene matches: 10. The CDR3 has 15 amino acids.

The rearrangement links TRBV4-3 to TRBJ2-4; 8 nucleotides agree with TRBD2. From germline, CDR1 is LGHNA and CDR2 YSLEER. This CDR3 has 18 residues. After removal of 0 bases from V and 6 bases from J, the junction contained 13 bases not matched to a gene. CDR3: CASSQENPGTSVGNIQYF. The CDR3, as DNA: TGCGCCAGCAGCCAAGAGAACCCGGGGACTAGTGTCGGAAACATTCAGTACTTC.

This clonotype was observed a few times. The V gene is TRBV5-1, the J gene TRBJ2-7; 9 nucleotides line up with TRBD1. The CDR3 extends over 15 amino acids. V gave up 4 bases and J gave up 4 bases; unmatched junction bases: 9. Germline assignment: CDR1 SGHRS and CDR2 YFSETQ. The CDR3 region is CASSLRGQGIYEQYF. The CDR3 DNA is TGCGCCAGCAGCCTTCGTGGACAGGGGATATACGAGCAGTACTTC.

The rearrangement uses TRBV12-3 or TRBV12-4 and TRBJ2-7; 12 nucleotides match TRBD2. With V trimmed by 6 bases and J by 6 bases, 9 bases remained unmatched. The CDR3 sequence is 15 residues long. The CDR3 is CASSRALAGGGEQYF. CDR3 in DNA: TGTGCCAGCAGCCGAGCGCTAGCGGGAGGGGGCGAGCAGTACTTC.

The rearrangement links TRBV7-9 to TRBJ2-3; tentative D call: TRBD2 (5 bases). The CDR3 covers 15 residues. V lost 5 bases and J lost 2, with 14 bases in between. CDR1 and CDR2 (germline): SEHNR, FQNEAQ (reference sequence). CDR3: CASSLQRTFTDTQYF. The CDR3 bases are TGTGCCAGCAGCCTACAGCGGACCTTCACAGATACGCAGTATTTT.

This chain uses TRBV12-3 or TRBV12-4 with TRBJ2-1, with no clear D. This CDR3 has 15 residues. Trimming removed 6 bases at V and 0 bases at J, with 12 bases between. The CDR3 sequence: CASRVHSNSYNEQFF. Written as DNA, the CDR3 is TGTGCCAGCAGGGTACACTCTAACTCCTACAATGAGCAGTTCTTC.

The chain carries TRBV7-6 and TRBJ1-3, with D possibly TRBD1 on 5 matching bases. Germline loops: CDR1 SGHVS, CDR2 FNYEAQ. The V end lost 1 base, the J end lost 4 bases, and 14 bases lay between the germline ends. CDR3 length equals 16 residues. CDR3 loop: CASSLEVVTAGNTIYF. CDR3 bases: TGTGCCAGCAGCTTAGAAGTCGTGACAGCCGGAAACACCATATATTTT.

This clonotype was counted ten times or more. The genes are TRBV6-5 and TRBJ2-3; no clear D. The ends were cut back, 4 bases at V and 0 bases at J, with 17 bases in the middle. Looked up from germline, CDR1 is MNHEY and CDR2 is SVGAGI. This CDR3 comprises 17 residues. CDR3 in DNA: TGTGCCAGCAGTTCCCTCCCACGGCCTTTTAGCACAGATACGCAGTATTTT. Its translation is CASSSLPRPFSTDTQYF.

Ten or more counts support this clonotype. The chain uses TRBV18 and TRBJ2-5; D possibly corresponds to TRBD2 (5 bases). Trimming took 5 bases from V and 5 from J, leaving 12 bases between them. In germline, CDR1 is KGHSH, CDR2 LQKENI. The CDR3 is 13 amino acids. The CDR3 DNA reads as TGTGCCAGCTCATCGCGGGCGGGCGAGACCCAGTACTTC. Translation gives CASSSRAGETQYF.

There are a few counts of this clonotype. V gene TRBV7-2 combines with J gene TRBJ2-1; D not resolved. Trimming stripped 2 bases from V and 8 bases from J, with 22 bases between. Germline V gives CDR1 SGHTA, CDR2 FQGNSA. The CDR3 length is 17 residues. CDR3: CASSLRVGSALFDEQFF. The CDR3 bases are TGTGCCAGCAGCTTACGGGTTGGGTCGGCTTTGTTCGATGAGCAGTTCTTC.

This clonotype was recorded at least ten times. The rearrangement links TRBV7-6 to TRBJ1-1, with D possibly being TRBD1 (6 bases). Trimming took off 3 bases at V and 0 bases at J, with 8 bases between the two ends. Germline V lookup: CDR1 SGHVS, CDR2 FNYEAQ. CDR3 length: 14 residues. The chain's CDR3 is CASSFTGLNTEAFF. Here the CDR3 DNA reads TGTGCCAGCAGCTTTACAGGGTTGAACACTGAAGCTTTCTTT. The whole variable domain, remainder taken from reference TRBV7-6 and TRBJ1-1, is GAGVSQSPRYKVTKRGQDVALRCDPISGHVSLYWYRQALGQGPEFLTYFNYEAQQDKSGLPNDRFSAERPEGSISTLTIQRTEQRDSAMYRCASSFTGLNTEAFFGQGTRLTVV.

The genes are TRBV6-1 and TRBJ2-7; 7 nucleotides agree with TRBD2. The V gene end was trimmed by 6 bases and the J gene end by 2 bases; junction bases not matched to a gene: 4. CDR1 and CDR2 (germline): MNHNS, SASEGT. There are 13 residues in the CDR3. The chain's CDR3 is CASRSGTTYEQYF. The DNA of the CDR3 is TGTGCCAGCAGATCCGGGACTACCTACGAGCAGTACTTC.

The rearrangement links TRBV7-3 to TRBJ2-7; D not certain. In germline, CDR1 is SGHTA, CDR2 FQGTGA. Trimming left V 3 bases short and J 2 bases short, with 8 bases between. CDR3 size: 13 residues. CDR3 DNA sequence: TGTGCCAGCAGCTTGGGCTATACCTACGAGCAGTACTTC. Translating it yields CASSLGYTYEQYF.

The chain recombines TRBV19 with TRBJ2-4; TRBD1 is a possible D gene (5 bases). Germline values: CDR1 LNHDA, CDR2 SQIVND (reference sequence). The CDR3 runs to 13 residues. V was clipped by 4 bases and J by 3 bases, with 7 bases between them. CDR3 loop: CASSTTVKNIQYF. CDR3 bases: TGTGCCAGTAGTACGACAGTCAAAAACATTCAGTACTTC.

This clonotype was seen a few times. The rearrangement joins TRBV4-2 to TRBJ1-1; D may be TRBD1 (6 bases). V dropped 8 bases and J dropped 1 base, with 17 bases sitting between them. Germline loops: CDR1 LGHNA, CDR2 YNFKEQ. CDR3 length equals 15 residues. CDR3 in amino acids: CASSGDGETNTEAFF. The DNA of the CDR3 is TGTGCCAGCTCAGGGGATGGGGAGACGAACACTGAAGCTTTCTTT.

The table lists this clonotype with many counts. V gene TRBV6-2 or TRBV6-3 combines with J gene TRBJ1-2; 7 bases match TRBD1. The CDR3 length is 14 residues. J was trimmed by 5 bases and V by 6 bases; bases with no gene match: 9. The germline V gene encodes CDR1 MNHEY and CDR2 SVGEGT. Written as DNA, the CDR3 is TGTGCCAGCAGAACCGGGACAGACTTTTATGGCTACACCTTC. It specifies CASRTGTDFYGYTF.